The rows below give T cell receptor beta chains drawn from one sample of a study of T cells in Graves' hyperthyroidism and ophthalmopathy. TCRdb re-derived calls from the multiplex PCR reads in MiXCR, one entry per CDR3 protein. The sample has around 400,000 distinct CDR3 sequences; roughly 15% are singletons. Input material: blood. These receptors were obtained from a woman aged 55 to 70 with Graves' ophthalmopathy. Each CDR3 is given with its conserved first and last residue. The D gene is left open where the match is weak. Clone size is given for some rows only: seen once, a few or many times, or a class if the clone is expanded.

TRBV20-1,TRBD2,TRBJ2-3,many,CSARGPSGRAGTDTQYF,TGCAGTGCTAGAGGCCCTAGCGGGAGGGCCGGGACAGATACGCAGTATTTT
TRBV6-1,.,TRBJ1-5,many,CASTPSTASNQPQHF,TGTGCCAGCACCCCATCGACAGCCAGCAATCAGCCCCAGCATTTT
TRBV7-2,.,TRBJ2-7,many,CASSNARGSYEQYF,TGTGCCAGCAGCAACGCCAGGGGATCCTACGAGCAGTACTTC
TRBV3-1,.,TRBJ1-3,many,CASSQPLSGNTIYF,TGTGCCAGCAGCCAACCCCTGTCTGGAAACACCATATATTTT
TRBV28,.,TRBJ2-4,.,CASSTASAKDKSIQYF,TGTGCCAGCAGCACCGCGAGCGCTAAGGACAAAAGCATTCAGTACTTC
TRBV7-2,.,TRBJ2-2,many,CASSFRSRSTGELFF,TGTGCCAGCAGCTTCAGGTCTCGGAGTACCGGGGAGCTGTTTTTT
TRBV2,.,TRBJ2-2,many,CASETSRSGELFF,TGTGCCAGCGAGACTAGTAGGTCCGGGGAGCTGTTTTTT
TRBV28,TRBD2,TRBJ2-5,many,CASSSSGLAAVTQYF,TGTGCCAGCAGTTCCTCGGGACTAGCGGCGGTGACCCAGTACTTC
TRBV5-1,.,TRBJ2-1,many,CASSLRVGVNEQFF,TGCGCCAGCAGCTTGCGGGTAGGGGTCAATGAGCAGTTCTTC
TRBV11-2,TRBD2,TRBJ2-1,.,CASSHRLRGSGRLAGVDEQFF,TGTGCCAGCAGCCACCGGTTGAGGGGGAGCGGACGACTAGCGGGAGTGGATGAGCAGTTCTTC
TRBV29-1,.,TRBJ2-1,many,CSVIGTLNDNEQFF,TGCAGCGTAATCGGGACCCTGAACGACAATGAGCAGTTCTTC
TRBV30,TRBD2,TRBJ2-2,few,CAWSVLAGAAGELFF,TGTGCCTGGAGTGTACTAGCGGGAGCGGCCGGGGAGCTGTTTTTT
TRBV19,TRBD1,TRBJ1-6,many,CASSTRDSGSEPLHF,TGTGCCAGTAGTACACGGGACAGCGGGAGCGAGCCCCTCCACTTT
TRBV6-2/TRBV6-3,.,TRBJ1-1,many,CASSQSRAAGAIGGTEAFF,TGTGCCAGCAGTCAGTCCCGGGCCGCTGGGGCAATCGGGGGCACTGAAGCTTTCTTT
TRBV3-1,.,TRBJ2-5,many,CASSQLQETQYF,TGTGCCAGCAGCCAACTTCAAGAGACCCAGTACTTC
TRBV6-1,TRBD2,TRBJ2-3,.,CASSSTSGFADTQYF,TGTGCCAGCAGTTCCACTAGCGGGTTCGCAGATACGCAGTATTTT
TRBV12-3/TRBV12-4,TRBD1,TRBJ1-4,many,CASSQGQRHEKLFF,TGTGCCAGCAGTCAGGGACAGAGACACGAAAAACTGTTTTTT
TRBV5-5,.,TRBJ1-3,few,CASSFLGPGNTIYF,TGTGCCAGCAGCTTTCTCGGGCCTGGAAACACCATATATTTT
TRBV28,.,TRBJ1-1,many,CASRLQGNTEAFF,TGTGCCAGCAGACTACAGGGGAACACTGAAGCTTTCTTT
TRBV27,TRBD1,TRBJ1-5,few,CASSVTGEAQHF,TGTGCCAGCAGTGTGACAGGGGAAGCCCAGCATTTT
TRBV19,.,TRBJ2-2,few,CASSRAPTGELFF,TGTGCCAGTAGTAGGGCCCCCACCGGGGAGCTGTTTTTT
TRBV7-2,.,TRBJ2-1,few,CASSLMPLGSYNEQFF,TGTGCCAGCAGCCTGATGCCCTTGGGGTCCTACAATGAGCAGTTCTTC
TRBV11-2,TRBD2,TRBJ2-2,many,CASSLLAGTGELFF,TGTGCCAGCAGCTTACTAGCGGGAACCGGGGAGCTGTTTTTT
TRBV27,TRBD2,TRBJ2-1,.,CASRSGRANEQFF,TGTGCCAGCAGAAGCGGGAGGGCCAATGAGCAGTTCTTC
TRBV28,TRBD2,TRBJ2-1,many,CASSFRGGGRNEQFF,TGTGCCAGCAGTTTTCGGGGGGGAGGGAGAAATGAGCAGTTCTTC